This T cell receptor (beta chain) derives from a study of Ad26.COV2.S vaccination and SARS-CoV-2 variants (dated by TCRdb to the early 2020s). In the study overall: Vaccine-arm donors were drawn from COV1001, a multicentre, randomized, double-blind, placebo-controlled phase I-IIa trial of Ad26.COV2.S in healthy adults. Ad26.COV2.S was administered intramuscularly at a dose of 5x10^10 or 1x10^11 viral particles, either as one shot or as two shots given 56 days apart. The specificity and breadth of SARS-CoV-2-reactive T cell receptors after Ad26.COV2.S vaccination were assessed by TCRbeta repertoire sequencing. A total of approximately 30 samples were included in the TCR-sequenced set, comprising around 19 Ad26.COV2.S vaccine recipients, 5 placebo recipients and 8 SARS-CoV-2 convalescent individuals. Trial participants were randomized into five groups of five: low-dose or high-dose Ad26.COV2.S given once or twice, or placebo on both occasions. Investigators did not know the trial group allocation while performing experiments and assessing outcomes. On the study overall, not on this receptor specifically: Higher spike-specific TCR breadth was observed in Ad26.COV2.S recipients than in placebo recipients (P = 0.0014). After vaccination, substantial breadth of spike-specific CD8+ and CD4+ T cell responses was reported. The study lacked the statistical power to compare responses across vaccine doses or regimens. The authors noted that total T cell responses may have been underestimated by the TCR breadth and depth analyses. Comparable non-spike TCR breadth was observed between vaccine and placebo recipients, consistent with only spike being contained in the vaccine.

About this clone itself: There is no known antigen for this receptor. Base qualities are not at hand, and no much larger clone is one base apart.

Trimming accounts for 3 bases at V and 6 bases at J, while the number of junction bases matched to no gene is 5. The CDR3 runs 15 amino acids, cysteine and phenylalanine included. Only the CDR3 part of the read is kept: 45 bases, read in frame from the first base. Taken from the germline V gene, the CDR1 and CDR2 loops are KGHSH and LQKENI. The sample's treatment or condition label, in plain terms: 15 to 20 received Ad26.COV2.S at low or high dose, single or two shots; 5 received placebo; per-sample allocation not given. For vaccine and placebo recipients, the sequenced repertoires came from samples collected on day 63 after the first injection. Between 29 July and 7 August 2020, Cohort 1b enrolled 25 adults aged 18-55 years at one site in Boston, USA. As a vaccine, Ad26.COV2.S was a replication-incompetent adenovirus type 26 vector that expressed a prefusion-stabilized SARS-CoV-2 spike protein derived from the original Wuhan strain.

TCRbeta CDR3 regions were sequenced with the immunoSEQ Assay. After extraction, genomic DNA underwent amplification by bias-controlled multiplex PCR, followed by high-throughput sequencing. The source study handled its data this way. Collapsing and filtering of sequences were performed to quantify the absolute abundance of each unique TCRbeta CDR3 region. Usable DNA was measured by amplifying reference genes present in all nucleated cells, and TCRbeta template counts were normalized to that usable DNA to estimate T cell fraction. Repertoire TCRs were annotated as SARS-CoV-2-specific when V gene, CDR3 amino acid sequence and J gene were exactly matched to a known reactive TCR set. The reference SARS-CoV-2 TCR set came from MIRA and was filtered for enrichment in COVID-19-positive ImmuneCODE repertoires, removing public or cross-reactive TCRs. Drawing on the MIRA antigens, annotated TCRs were analysed further at the level of specific ORF or position within ORF. Breadth was defined as annotated unique rearrangements over total unique productive rearrangements; depth was the summed frequency of those rearrangements. Two-sided Wilcoxon rank-sum tests were used to compare TCR breadth between groups. In TCRdb, the immuneACCESS table is reduced to in-frame sequences with V and J assigned. These tables do not hold every clone; where another copy was compared, an unresolved V gene accounts for under half, and the others remain unexplained. V, J and clone size were drawn from that table, and D and trimming were deduced from the DNA. The sample yields hundreds of thousands of clones; about 80% were counted once. The ten largest clones take up about 7.1% of the sample.

Recombination connected TRBV18 to TRBJ2-2; TRBD2 matches 9 bases in the middle. The clonotype was recovered from a person between 18 and 60 years old who received the Ad26.COV2.S COVID-19 vaccine or a placebo. The sample in question was peripheral blood, obtained in a trial of Ad26.COV2.S vaccine versus placebo. The CDR3 region: CASSPPQRGAGELFF. The nucleotide sequence is given as TGTGCCAGCTCACCCCCTCAGCGGGGGGCCGGGGAGCTGTTTTTT.